These 24 T cell receptor beta chains came from one sample sequenced in a study of blood T cell repertoires in COVID-19. The repertoire was sequenced with immunoSEQ multiplex PCR; TCRdb's copy has only in-frame clones and lacks some. The profile shows about 410,000 clones, just over 85% of them singletons. The specimen was peripheral blood. The receptors here all came from a woman between 25 and 40 years old with active or convalescent COVID-19.

In nucleotides, the CDR3 is TGTGCCAGCAGCCTAGAGGGAGGACAGGGCATCCATGGCTACACCTTC. As protein: CASSLEGGQGIHGYTF. The V and J genes are TRBV21-1 and TRBJ1-2; the table's TRBD1 call for D was not verified on the DNA. TRBV21-1 is annotated as a pseudogene. This CDR3 is built from 16 residues.

The chain is built from TRBV2 and TRBJ2-7; D might be TRBD1 (5 bases). V was cut by 3 bases and J by 2 bases, with 14 bases left in between. The CDR3 is made up of 15 amino acids. Germline V gene data show CDR1 as SNHLY and CDR2 as FYNNEI. The CDR3 sequence is CASSEPQGIPYEQYF. CDR3 nucleotides: TGTGCCAGCAGTGAGCCGCAGGGAATCCCCTACGAGCAGTACTTC.

This clone came up once. The chain recombines TRBV6-6 with TRBJ1-1; 8 nucleotides line up with TRBD1. Trimming took 6 bases from V and 4 from J; bases not matched to a gene: 7. The CDR3 is 14 amino acids. The germline CDR1 and CDR2 sequences are MNHNY and SVGAGI (reference sequence). CDR3 loop: CASRQDRAGTEAFF. The CDR3 DNA follows: TGTGCCAGCAGGCAGGACAGGGCTGGCACTGAAGCTTTCTTT.

The V and J genes are TRBV2 and TRBJ2-1; 10 bases are a match to TRBD2. Germline V gene data show CDR1 as SNHLY and CDR2 as FYNNEI. This CDR3 is built from 18 residues. After removal of 4 bases from V and 2 bases from J, the junction contained 11 bases not matched to a gene. The CDR3 reads CASSGPVAGGDPYNEQFF. The CDR3 DNA sequence: TGTGCCAGCAGTGGGCCCGTAGCGGGAGGAGATCCCTACAATGAGCAGTTCTTC.

For the CDR3, the DNA is TGCGCCAGCAGCTCGGCGAAACTAGCGGGGGGGATCACAGATACGCAGTATTTT. It specifies CASSSAKLAGGITDTQYF. This sequence joins TRBV5-1 and TRBJ2-3, with 13 bases aligning to TRBD2. The germline gives CDR1 SGHRS, CDR2 YFSETQ. The V segment lost 3 bases and the J segment 2 bases; nucleotides outside the gene matches: 9. The CDR3 runs to 18 residues. The full variable domain, with the rest looked up from reference TRBV5-1 and TRBJ2-3, is KAGVTQTPRYLIKTRGQQVTLSCSPISGHRSVSWYQQTPGQGLQFLFEYFSETQRNKGNFPGRFSGRQFSNSRSEMNVSTLELGDSALYLCASSSAKLAGGITDTQYFGPGTRLTVL.

The V gene is TRBV10-3, the J gene TRBJ1-6, with D possibly matching TRBD1 (5 bases). Trimming pared 2 bases from V and 7 bases from J, leaving 12 bases between. The CDR3 has 15 amino acids. The V gene's germline CDR1 is ENHRY and CDR2 SYGVKD. CDR3 loop: CAISEQGGGNSPLHF. The CDR3, as DNA: TGTGCCATCAGTGAGCAGGGAGGAGGGAATTCACCCCTCCACTTT.

This clone was seen just once. The rearrangement joins TRBV5-1 to TRBJ2-1; 7 bases fit TRBD2. V gave up 1 base and J gave up 4 bases; unmatched junction bases: 5. Germline V gene data show CDR1 as SGHRS and CDR2 as YFSETQ. CDR3 length equals 15 residues. CDR3 loop: CASSLSLAAYNEQFF. The CDR3 coding sequence is TGCGCCAGCAGCTTGAGTCTAGCGGCTTACAATGAGCAGTTCTTC.

The V and J genes are TRBV28 and TRBJ1-1; D gene uncertain. CDR1 and CDR2 (germline): MDHEN, SYDVKM. Trimming stripped 2 bases from V and 1 base from J, with 5 bases between. The CDR3 covers 13 residues. The DNA of the CDR3 is TGTGCCAGCAGTTTAACTGGGAACACTGAAGCTTTCTTT. Translation: CASSLTGNTEAFF.

Written as DNA, the CDR3 is TGTGCCACCAGCAGCGGGAACCCTGGCAATCAGCCCCAGCATTTT. Encoded protein: CATSSGNPGNQPQHF. The chain has TRBV15 and TRBJ1-5; no definite D call. Trimming removed 3 bases at V and 2 bases at J, with 11 bases between. Germline V CDR1 and CDR2: LNHNV, YYDKDF (reference sequence). This CDR3 region has 15 residues.

The chain couples TRBV7-6 to TRBJ2-3; 9 bases line up with TRBD2. CDR1 is SGHVS and CDR2 is FNYEAQ in the germline V gene. CDR3 length: 15 residues. Trimming took 6 bases from V and 4 from J; bases not matched to a gene: 8. DNA for the CDR3: TGTGCCAGCAGGCAAAGCGGGGGGCTGTCAGATACGCAGTATTTT. This gives the protein CASRQSGGLSDTQYF.

V is TRBV12-3 or TRBV12-4 and J is TRBJ1-2; TRBD1 is a possible D gene (6 bases). V lost 7 bases, J lost 5 bases, and 14 bases lay in between. The CDR3 is made up of 13 amino acids. This CDR3 is CASTRGGEYGYTF. The CDR3 DNA reads TGTGCCAGCACCCGGGGGGGCGAGTATGGCTACACCTTC.

This chain joins TRBV19 and TRBJ2-3; TRBD1 matches at 7 bases. The germline V gene has CDR1 LNHDA and CDR2 SQIVND (reference sequence). The trim removed 1 base at V and 1 base at J, leaving 5 bases unmatched. This CDR3 contains 16 residues. CDR3 nucleotides: TGTGCCAGTAGTATAGCTCTCACAGGGGGCACAGATACGCAGTATTTT. Protein product: CASSIALTGGTDTQYF. Full variable domain (remainder filled in from reference TRBV19 and TRBJ2-3): DGGITQSPKYLFRKEGQNVTLSCEQNLNHDAMYWYRQDPGQGLRLIYYSQIVNDFQKGDIAEGYSVSREKKESFPLTVTSAQKNPTAFYLCASSIALTGGTDTQYFGPGTRLTVL.

This rearrangement joins TRBV13 to TRBJ1-1, with D possibly TRBD1 on 5 matching bases. CDR3 size: 15 residues. CDR1 and CDR2 (germline): PRHDT, FYEKMQ (reference sequence). V was shortened by 4 bases and J by 0 bases, with 12 bases between the two germline ends. The CDR3 coding sequence is TGTGCCAGCAGCTCGTCAGGGCGCATGAACACTGAAGCTTTCTTT. Encoded protein: CASSSSGRMNTEAFF.

The rearrangement joins TRBV11-2 to TRBJ2-5; 12 bases are a match to TRBD2. V trimming: 4 bases; J trimming: 2 bases; junction bases outside the gene matches: 8. The CDR3 spans 17 residues. Germline V CDR1 and CDR2: SGHAT, FQNNGV. The CDR3 protein is CASSSRKTSGGQETQYF. The CDR3 DNA follows: TGTGCCAGCAGCTCACGAAAGACTAGCGGGGGACAAGAGACCCAGTACTTC.

The chain uses TRBV4-1 and TRBJ2-3; 9 nucleotides align to TRBD2. The CDR3 has 16 amino acids. The J segment lost 2 bases and the V segment lost 3 bases, leaving 6 bases of the junction unmatched. Germline assignment: CDR1 MGHRA and CDR2 YSYEKL. CDR3 nucleotide sequence: TGCGCCAGCAGCCAGGGACTAGCTCCCCCCACAGATACGCAGTATTTT. As protein: CASSQGLAPPTDTQYF.

J is TRBJ2-3 and V is TRBV5-6; 9 bases align to TRBD2. After removal of 0 bases from V and 9 bases from J, the junction contained 11 bases not matched to a gene. Germline V lookup: CDR1 SGHDT, CDR2 YYEEEE. The CDR3 is 16 amino acids. The CDR3 coding sequence is TGTGCCAGCAGCTTGGTTGGCGGGAGGGCCGCCCCAACGCAGTATTTT. This encodes CASSLVGGRAAPTQYF. Full variable domain (outside the CDR3, taken from reference TRBV5-6 and TRBJ2-3): DAGVTQSPTHLIKTRGQQVTLRCSPKSGHDTVSWYQQALGQGPQFIFQYYEEEERQRGNFPDRFSGHQFPNYSSELNVNALLLGDSALYLCASSLVGGRAAPTQYFGPGTRLTVL.

The chain links TRBV4-2 to TRBJ1-2; D is perhaps TRBD1 (6 bases). Trimming left V 0 bases short and J 12 bases short, with 14 bases between. In germline, CDR1 is LGHNA, CDR2 YNFKEQ. The CDR3 covers 13 residues. This CDR3 reads CASSQDLLQGNTF. CDR3 in DNA: TGTGCCAGCAGCCAAGATCTTCTACAGGGTAACACCTTC.

V gene TRBV19 combines with J gene TRBJ2-6; unclear D gene. The V and J ends lost 3 bases and 0 bases respectively, with 6 bases between them. CDR3 length: 15 residues. Germline V gene lookup returns CDR1 LNHDA and CDR2 SQIVND (reference sequence). CDR3 amino acids: CASSMLRSGANVLTF. The CDR3 DNA reads as TGTGCCAGTAGTATGCTGCGCTCTGGGGCCAACGTCCTGACTTTC.

CDR3 nucleotides: TGTGCCAGCAGTTACGTCCAGGGGCTGACCTATGGCTACACCTTC. Translated: CASSYVQGLTYGYTF. The V call is TRBV6-5, the J call TRBJ1-2; D might be TRBD1 (6 bases). V was trimmed by 2 bases and J by 4 bases, leaving 14 bases between them. The CDR3 is 15 amino acids. Germline assignment: CDR1 MNHEY and CDR2 SVGAGI.

V usage is TRBV14 and J usage is TRBJ2-3; perhaps TRBD2 as D (6 bases). The germline CDR1 and CDR2 sequences are SGHDN and FVKESK. Trimming took 4 bases from V and 1 from J, leaving 15 bases between them. This CDR3 has 16 residues. CDR3: CASSLSLSGRTDTQYF. Here the CDR3 DNA reads TGTGCCAGCAGCCTGAGCCTTAGCGGTCGCACAGATACGCAGTATTTT.

This chain joins TRBV3-1 (or the pseudogene TRBV3-2) and TRBJ1-4; tentative D call: TRBD1 (5 bases). V gave up 1 base and J gave up 3 bases, with 9 bases separating them. Germline CDR1 reads LGHDT; CDR2 reads YNNKEL (reference sequence). The CDR3 sequence is 15 residues long. CDR3 sequence (DNA): TGTGCCAGCAGCCAAGGGGGCAGATCTAATGAAAAACTGTTTTTT. It specifies CASSQGGRSNEKLFF.

The V and J genes are TRBV6-5 and TRBJ1-2; tentatively, D is TRBD1 (5 bases). V was pared by 7 bases and J by 6 bases, with 18 bases between. Per germline, CDR1 MNHEY and CDR2 SVGAGI. The CDR3 consists of 14 residues. The CDR3 DNA reads TGTGCCAGCACACAGCGGGGCAAGTCAGATGGCTACACCTTC. It encodes CASTQRGKSDGYTF.

As for this clone: The sample carries other DNA sequences with the same CDR3. This chain links TRBV6-5 with TRBJ2-2, with 7 bases identical to TRBD1. Germline-derived CDR1 and CDR2 are MNHEY and SVGAGI. V lost 6 bases to trimming and J lost 0 bases; unmatched junction nucleotides: 1. The CDR3 extends over 14 amino acids. CDR3 DNA: TGTGCCAGCAGAGACAGGGCGAACACCGGGGAGCTGTTTTTT. The encoded protein is CASRDRANTGELFF.

J is TRBJ1-4 and V is TRBV19; 7 nucleotides match TRBD1. V shed 5 bases, J shed 8 bases, and the junction held 8 bases outside the gene matches. Germline values: CDR1 LNHDA, CDR2 SQIVND (reference sequence). The CDR3 totals 14 residues. The DNA of the CDR3 is TGTGCCAGTAGTTGGACAGGAGAGTGGGAAAAACTGTTTTTT. It specifies CASSWTGEWEKLFF.